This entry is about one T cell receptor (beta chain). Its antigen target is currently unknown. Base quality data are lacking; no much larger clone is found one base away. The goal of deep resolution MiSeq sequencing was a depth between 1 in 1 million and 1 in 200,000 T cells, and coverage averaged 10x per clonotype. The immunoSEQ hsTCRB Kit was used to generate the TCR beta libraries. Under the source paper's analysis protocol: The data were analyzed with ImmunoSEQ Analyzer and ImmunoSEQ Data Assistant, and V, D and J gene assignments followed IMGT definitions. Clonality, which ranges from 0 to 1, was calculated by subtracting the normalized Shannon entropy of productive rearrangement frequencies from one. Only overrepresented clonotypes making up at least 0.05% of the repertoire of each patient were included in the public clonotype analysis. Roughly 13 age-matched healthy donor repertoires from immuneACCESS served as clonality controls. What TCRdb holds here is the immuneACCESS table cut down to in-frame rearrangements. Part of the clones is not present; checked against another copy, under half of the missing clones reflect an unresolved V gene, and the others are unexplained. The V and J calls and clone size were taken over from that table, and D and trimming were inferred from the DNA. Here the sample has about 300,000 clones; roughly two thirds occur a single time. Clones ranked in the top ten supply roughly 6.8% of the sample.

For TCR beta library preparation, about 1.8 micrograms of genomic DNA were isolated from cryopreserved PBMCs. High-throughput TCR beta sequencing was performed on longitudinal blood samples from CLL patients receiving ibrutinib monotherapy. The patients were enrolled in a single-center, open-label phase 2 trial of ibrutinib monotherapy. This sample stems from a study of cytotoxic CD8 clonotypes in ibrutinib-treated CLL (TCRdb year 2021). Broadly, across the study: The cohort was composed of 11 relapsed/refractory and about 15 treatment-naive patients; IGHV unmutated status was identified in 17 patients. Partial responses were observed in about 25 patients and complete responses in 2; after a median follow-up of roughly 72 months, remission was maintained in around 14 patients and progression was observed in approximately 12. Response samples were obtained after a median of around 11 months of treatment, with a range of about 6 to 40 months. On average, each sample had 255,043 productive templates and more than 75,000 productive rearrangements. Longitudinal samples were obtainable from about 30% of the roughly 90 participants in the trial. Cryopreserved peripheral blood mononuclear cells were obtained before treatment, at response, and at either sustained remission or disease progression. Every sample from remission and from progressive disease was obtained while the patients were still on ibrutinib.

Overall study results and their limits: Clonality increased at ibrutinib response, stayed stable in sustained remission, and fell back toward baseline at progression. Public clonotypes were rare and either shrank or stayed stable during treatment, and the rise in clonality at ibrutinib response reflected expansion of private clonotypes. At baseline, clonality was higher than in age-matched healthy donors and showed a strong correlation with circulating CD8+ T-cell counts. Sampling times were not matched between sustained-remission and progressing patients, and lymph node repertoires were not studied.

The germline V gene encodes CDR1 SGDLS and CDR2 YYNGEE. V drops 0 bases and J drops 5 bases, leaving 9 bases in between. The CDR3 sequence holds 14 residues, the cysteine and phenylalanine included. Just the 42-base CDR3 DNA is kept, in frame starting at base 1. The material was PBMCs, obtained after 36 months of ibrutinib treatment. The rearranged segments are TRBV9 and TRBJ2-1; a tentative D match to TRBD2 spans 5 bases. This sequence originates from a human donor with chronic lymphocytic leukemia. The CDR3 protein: CASSVGTANNEQFF. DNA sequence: TGTGCCAGCAGCGTAGGGACTGCAAACAATGAGCAGTTCTTC.